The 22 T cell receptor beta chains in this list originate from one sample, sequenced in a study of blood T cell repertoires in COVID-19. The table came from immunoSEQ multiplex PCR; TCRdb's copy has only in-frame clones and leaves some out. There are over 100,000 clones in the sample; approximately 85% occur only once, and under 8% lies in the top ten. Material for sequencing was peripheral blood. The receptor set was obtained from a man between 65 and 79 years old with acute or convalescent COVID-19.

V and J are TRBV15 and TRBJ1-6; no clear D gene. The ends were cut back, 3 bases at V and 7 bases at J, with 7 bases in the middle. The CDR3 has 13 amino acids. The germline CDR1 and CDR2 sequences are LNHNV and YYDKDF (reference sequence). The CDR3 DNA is TGTGCCACCAGCAGCGAACAAAATTCACCCCTCCACTTT. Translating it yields CATSSEQNSPLHF.

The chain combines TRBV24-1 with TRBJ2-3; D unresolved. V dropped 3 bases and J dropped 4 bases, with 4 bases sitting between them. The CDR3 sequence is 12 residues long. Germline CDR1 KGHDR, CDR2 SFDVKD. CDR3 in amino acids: CATSDQADTQYF. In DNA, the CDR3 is TGTGCCACCAGTGATCAGGCAGATACGCAGTATTTT.

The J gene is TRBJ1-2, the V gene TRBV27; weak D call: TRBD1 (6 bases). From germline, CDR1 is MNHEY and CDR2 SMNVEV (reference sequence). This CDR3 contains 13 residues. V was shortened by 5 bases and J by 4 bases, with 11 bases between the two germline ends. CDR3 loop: CASSTGYGYGYTF. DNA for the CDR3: TGTGCCAGCAGTACAGGGTATGGCTATGGCTACACCTTC.

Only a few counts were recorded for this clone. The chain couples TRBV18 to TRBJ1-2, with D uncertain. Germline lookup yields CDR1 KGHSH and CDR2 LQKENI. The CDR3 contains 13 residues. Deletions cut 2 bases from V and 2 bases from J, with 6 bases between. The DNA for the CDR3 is TGTGCCAGCTCACCAGAGAAGAACTATGGCTACACCTTC. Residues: CASSPEKNYGYTF.

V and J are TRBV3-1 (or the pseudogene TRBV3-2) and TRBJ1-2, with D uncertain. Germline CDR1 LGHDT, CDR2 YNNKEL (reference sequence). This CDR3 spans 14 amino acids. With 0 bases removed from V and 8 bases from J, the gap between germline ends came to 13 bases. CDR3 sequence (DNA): TGTGCCAGCAGCCAAGAAGGAGCGGCCGGGGGCTACACCTTC. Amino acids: CASSQEGAAGGYTF.

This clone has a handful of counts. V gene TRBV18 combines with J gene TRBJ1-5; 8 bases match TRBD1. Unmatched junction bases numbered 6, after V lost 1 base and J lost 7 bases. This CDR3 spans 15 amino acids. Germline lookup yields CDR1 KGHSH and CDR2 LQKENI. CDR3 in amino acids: CASSPLGQGGQPQHF. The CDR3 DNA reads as TGTGCCAGCTCACCACTCGGACAGGGAGGGCAGCCCCAGCATTTT.

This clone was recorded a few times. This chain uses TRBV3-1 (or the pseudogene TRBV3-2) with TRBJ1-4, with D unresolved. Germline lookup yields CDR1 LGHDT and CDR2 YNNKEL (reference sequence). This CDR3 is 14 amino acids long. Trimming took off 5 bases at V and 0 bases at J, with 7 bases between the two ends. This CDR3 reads CASSKSATNEKLFF. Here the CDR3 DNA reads TGTGCCAGCAGCAAGAGCGCAACTAATGAAAAACTGTTTTTT.

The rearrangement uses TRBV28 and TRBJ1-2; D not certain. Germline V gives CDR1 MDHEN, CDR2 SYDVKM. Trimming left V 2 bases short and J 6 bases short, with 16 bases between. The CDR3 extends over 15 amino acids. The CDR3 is CASSLLQVRDNGYTF. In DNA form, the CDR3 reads TGTGCCAGCAGTTTACTCCAGGTCCGGGATAATGGCTACACCTTC.

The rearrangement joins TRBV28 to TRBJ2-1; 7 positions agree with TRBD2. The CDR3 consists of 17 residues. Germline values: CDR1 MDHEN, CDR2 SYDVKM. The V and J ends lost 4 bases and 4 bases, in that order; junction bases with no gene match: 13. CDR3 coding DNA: TGTGCCAGCAGTTCTCCAAGAGGAGCGGGACGGTACAATGAGCAGTTCTTC. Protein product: CASSSPRGAGRYNEQFF. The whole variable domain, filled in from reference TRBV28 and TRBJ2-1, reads DVKVTQSSRYLVKRTGEKVFLECVQDMDHENMFWYRQDPGLGLRLIYFSYDVKMKEKGDIPEGYSVSREKKERFSLILESASTNQTSMYLCASSSPRGAGRYNEQFFGPGTRLTVL.

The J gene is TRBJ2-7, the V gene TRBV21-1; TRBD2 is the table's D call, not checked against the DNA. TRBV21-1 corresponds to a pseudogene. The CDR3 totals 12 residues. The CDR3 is CASSKSPYEQYF. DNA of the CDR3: TGTGCCAGCAGCAAAAGCCCCTACGAGCAGTACTTC.

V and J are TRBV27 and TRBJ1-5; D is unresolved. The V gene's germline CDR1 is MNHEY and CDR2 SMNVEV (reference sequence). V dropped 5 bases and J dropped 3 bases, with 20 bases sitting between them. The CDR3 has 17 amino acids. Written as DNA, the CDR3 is TGTGCCAGCAGTCCTACTTCCAACTACTATGTCAATCAGCCCCAGCATTTT. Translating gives CASSPTSNYYVNQPQHF.

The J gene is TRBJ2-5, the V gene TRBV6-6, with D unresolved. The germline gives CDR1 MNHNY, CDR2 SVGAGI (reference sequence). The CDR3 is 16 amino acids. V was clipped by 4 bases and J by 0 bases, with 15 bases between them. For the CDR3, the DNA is TGTGCCAGCAGTTCCCAAAGACATCCATACCAAGAGACCCAGTACTTC. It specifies CASSSQRHPYQETQYF.

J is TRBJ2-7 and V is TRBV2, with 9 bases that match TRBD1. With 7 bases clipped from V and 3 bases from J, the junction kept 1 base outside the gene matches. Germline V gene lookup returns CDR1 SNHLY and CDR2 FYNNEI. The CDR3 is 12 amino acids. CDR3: CASMTGGYEQYF. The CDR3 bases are TGTGCCAGCATGACAGGGGGCTACGAGCAGTACTTC.

In DNA form, the CDR3 reads TGTGCCAGCGTATTGGGGACTACCTACACCGGGGAGCTGTTTTTT. Residues: CASVLGTTYTGELFF. The chain has TRBV11-1 and TRBJ2-2; 7 bases line up with TRBD2. CDR1 and CDR2 (germline): SGHAT, FQDESV (reference sequence). The CDR3 has 15 residues. J lost 3 bases, V lost 8 bases, and 9 bases had no gene match. Complete variable domain (other parts from reference TRBV11-1 and TRBJ2-2): EAEVAQSPRYKITEKSQAVAFWCDPISGHATLYWYRQILGQGPELLVQFQDESVVDDSQLPKDRFSAERLKGVDSTLKIQPAELGDSAMYLCASVLGTTYTGELFFGEGSRLTVL.

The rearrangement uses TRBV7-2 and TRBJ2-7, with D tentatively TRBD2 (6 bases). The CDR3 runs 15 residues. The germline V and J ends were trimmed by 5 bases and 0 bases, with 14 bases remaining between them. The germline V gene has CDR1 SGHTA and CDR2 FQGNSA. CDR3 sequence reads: CASSVLGTHSYEQYF. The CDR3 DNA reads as TGTGCCAGCAGCGTCCTCGGGACTCACTCCTACGAGCAGTACTTC.

The chain's CDR3 is CASRPREGKAYNEQFF. The CDR3 DNA is TGTGCCAGCAGACCGCGGGAGGGCAAAGCCTACAATGAGCAGTTCTTC. This chain links TRBV7-9 with TRBJ2-1; 9 bases are a match to TRBD2. CDR1 is SEHNR, CDR2 FQNEAQ, per germline (reference sequence). CDR3 length equals 16 residues. The V and J ends lost 6 bases and 2 bases, in that order; junction bases with no gene match: 8. Looking up the rest from reference TRBV7-9 and TRBJ2-1 gives the full variable domain: DTGVSQNPRHKITKRGQNVTFRCDPISEHNRLYWYRQTLGQGPEFLTYFQNEAQLEKSRLLSDRFSAERPKGSFSTLEIQRTEQGDSAMYLCASRPREGKAYNEQFFGPGTRLTVL.

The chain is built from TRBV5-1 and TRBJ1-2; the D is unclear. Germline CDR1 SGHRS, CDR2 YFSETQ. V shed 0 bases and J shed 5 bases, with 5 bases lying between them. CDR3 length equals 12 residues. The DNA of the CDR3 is TGCGCCAGCAGCTTGGGGCAGTATGGCTACACCTTC. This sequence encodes CASSLGQYGYTF.

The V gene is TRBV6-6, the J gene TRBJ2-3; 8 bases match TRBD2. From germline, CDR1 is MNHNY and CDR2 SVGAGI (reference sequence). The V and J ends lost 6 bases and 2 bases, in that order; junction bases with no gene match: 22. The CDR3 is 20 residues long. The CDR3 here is CASRRSPGTRAAMLTDTQYF. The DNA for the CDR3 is TGTGCCAGCAGGCGATCACCCGGGACTAGAGCCGCAATGCTCACAGATACGCAGTATTTT.

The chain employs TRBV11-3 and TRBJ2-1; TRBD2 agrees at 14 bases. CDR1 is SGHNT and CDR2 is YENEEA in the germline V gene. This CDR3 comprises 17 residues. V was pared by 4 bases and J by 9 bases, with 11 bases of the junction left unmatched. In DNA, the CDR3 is TGTGCCAGCAGCTCCGGCCAGACTAGCGGGGGGGCCGCTGAGCAGTTCTTC. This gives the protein CASSSGQTSGGAAEQFF.

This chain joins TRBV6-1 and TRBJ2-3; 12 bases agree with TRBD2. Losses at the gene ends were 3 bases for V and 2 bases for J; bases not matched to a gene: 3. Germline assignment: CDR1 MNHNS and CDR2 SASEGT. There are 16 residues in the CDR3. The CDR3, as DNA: TGTGCCAGCAGTGAGCTAGCGGGGGGGTTCACAGATACGCAGTATTTT. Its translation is CASSELAGGFTDTQYF.

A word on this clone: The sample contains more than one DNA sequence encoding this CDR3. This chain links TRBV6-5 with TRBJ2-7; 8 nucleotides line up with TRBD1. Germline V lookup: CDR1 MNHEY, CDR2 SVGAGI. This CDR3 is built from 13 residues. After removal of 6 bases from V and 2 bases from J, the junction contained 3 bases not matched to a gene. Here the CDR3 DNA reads TGTGCCAGCAGCCCGACAGGGGCCTACGAGCAGTACTTC. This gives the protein CASSPTGAYEQYF.

The CDR3 here is CASSLNIEQFF. The CDR3 DNA sequence: TGTGCCAGCAGCTTAAATATTGAGCAGTTCTTC. This chain joins TRBV7-2 and TRBJ2-1; unclear D gene. The germline gives CDR1 SGHTA, CDR2 FQGNSA. The V and J ends lost 2 bases and 9 bases respectively, with 5 bases between them. The CDR3 runs 11 residues.